The clone carrying this T cell receptor beta chain appeared a few times. The data derive from a study of T cells in Graves' hyperthyroidism and ophthalmopathy. The study defined stable Graves' hyperthyroidism as no ophthalmopathy progression within 18 months. Diagnosis of hyperthyroidism was new in patients aged 18 to 65, and its duration was under 2 months. V was cut by 8 bases and J by 0 bases, with 15 bases left in between. The CDR3 loop spans 14 amino acids. The V gene's germline CDR1 is DFQATT and CDR2 SNEGSKA (reference sequence). RNA transcripts served as the template for amplifying TCR beta CDR3 regions. Carried out on the TCR CDR3, a first-round RT-PCR used the HTBI primer set. Each CDR3 protein gets one entry after TCRdb re-called the multiplex PCR reads with MiXCR. The table lists more than 600,000 distinct CDR3 sequences, over 15% of them singletons.

V usage is TRBV20-1 and J usage is TRBJ2-3, with a possible D match to TRBD2 (6 bases). The sequencing input was blood. This TCR was recovered from a man younger than 30 with Graves' hyperthyroidism. The CDR3 DNA reads TGCAGTTGTGGGCGGGGACCTAGCACAGATACGCAGTATTTT. Its translation is CSCGRGPSTDTQYF.